The present T cell receptor (beta chain) was sequenced within a study of T cells after yellow fever vaccination. This clonotype was counted at least ten times. V dropped 6 bases and J dropped 2; count of bases not matched to a gene: 5. CDR3 length: 15 amino acids. Germline assignment: CDR1 ENHRY and CDR2 SYGVKD. A single record per CDR3 protein comes from TCRdb applying MiXCR to the 5' RACE reads. The sample lists about 30,000 distinct CDR3 sequences; approximately 6.5% were seen once. The receptor comes from a man aged 30-40 years who received the YFV17D yellow fever vaccine. Sample: PBMCs, either bulk or a sorted T-cell subset (CD4+, CD8+, memory, or dextramer-sorted; not recorded which), taken on the day of the yellow fever booster vaccination. The V and J genes are TRBV10-3 and TRBJ2-3; 10 bases agree with TRBD1. The CDR3 nucleotides are TGTGCCATCAGGACCGGGACAGGGGTCACAGATACGCAGTATTTT. The encoded protein is CAIRTGTGVTDTQYF.